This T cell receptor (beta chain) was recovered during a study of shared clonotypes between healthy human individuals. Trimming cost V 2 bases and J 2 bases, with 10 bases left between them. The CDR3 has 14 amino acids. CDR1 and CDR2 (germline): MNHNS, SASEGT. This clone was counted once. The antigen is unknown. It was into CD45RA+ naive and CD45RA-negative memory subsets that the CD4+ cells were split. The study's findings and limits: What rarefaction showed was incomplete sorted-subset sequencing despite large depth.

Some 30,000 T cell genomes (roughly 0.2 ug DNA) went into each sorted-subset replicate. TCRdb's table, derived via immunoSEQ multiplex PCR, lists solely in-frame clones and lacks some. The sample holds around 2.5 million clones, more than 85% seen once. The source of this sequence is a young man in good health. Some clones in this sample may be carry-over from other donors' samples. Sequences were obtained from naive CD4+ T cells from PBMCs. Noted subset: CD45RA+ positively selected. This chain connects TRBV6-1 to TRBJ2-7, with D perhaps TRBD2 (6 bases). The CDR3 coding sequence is TGTGCCAGCAGTGAATTCGGGGGAGCCTACGAGCAGTACTTC. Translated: CASSEFGGAYEQYF.